Shown below are 11 T cell receptor beta chains from a single sample sequenced in a study of cytomegalovirus exposure and HLA in healthy donors. PCR amplification relied on 60 Vbeta primers (plus 13 Jbeta primers). Using immunoSEQ multiplex PCR, the repertoire was profiled, and TCRdb retains in-frame clones only, with some absent. The data show 90,000 to 120,000 clones, less than 85% seen once. Sequenced sample: PBMCs. The receptor set was obtained from a woman aged 40 to 50 in good health and CMV-seropositive.

The chain joins TRBV4-3 to TRBJ1-2; D is undetermined. V dropped 1 base and J dropped 2 bases, with 11 bases sitting between them. The length of the CDR3 is 15 residues. The germline gives CDR1 LGHNA, CDR2 YSLEER. CDR3 DNA: TGCGCCAGCAGCCAAGCTCTGACACAGAACTATGGCTACACCTTC. Amino acids: CASSQALTQNYGYTF.

This clone was seen only a few times. The rearrangement joins TRBV2 to TRBJ1-1; D might be TRBD1 (6 bases). Trimming removed 6 bases at V and 7 bases at J, with 12 bases between. There are 12 residues in the CDR3. CDR1 and CDR2 from the germline V gene are SNHLY and FYNNEI. CDR3 coding DNA: TGTGCCAGCAGACTACAGGGATATGAAGCTTTCTTT. It translates to CASRLQGYEAFF.

V gene TRBV27 combines with J gene TRBJ2-3, with D possibly matching TRBD1 (5 bases). The CDR3 extends over 15 amino acids. V shed 5 bases and J shed 5 bases, with 17 bases lying between them. Germline V gene lookup returns CDR1 MNHEY and CDR2 SMNVEV (reference sequence). CDR3 loop: CASSRDSYFIDTQYF. CDR3 nucleotides: TGTGCCAGCAGTAGAGACAGTTATTTCATAGATACGCAGTATTTT.

V and J are TRBV5-1 and TRBJ2-5, with 12 bases fitting TRBD2. Germline CDR1 is SGHRS and CDR2 is YFSETQ. V trimming: 6 bases; J trimming: 3 bases; junction bases outside the gene matches: 3. CDR3 length equals 14 residues. The CDR3 nucleotides read TGCGCCAGCAAACGACTAGCGGGGGAAGAGACCCAGTACTTC. This translates into CASKRLAGEETQYF.

CDR3 in amino acids: CASSLGRADNSPLHF. The CDR3 nucleotides read TGTGCCAGCAGCTTAGGGAGGGCCGATAATTCACCCCTCCACTTT. The chain combines TRBV7-9 with TRBJ1-6, with D unclear. CDR3 length equals 15 residues. V was pared by 1 base and J by 5 bases, with 9 bases between. CDR1 and CDR2 from the germline V gene are SEHNR and FQNEAQ (reference sequence).

This chain joins TRBV7-2 and TRBJ2-3, with D hard to call. Germline V lookup: CDR1 SGHTA, CDR2 FQGNSA. Trimming cost V 5 bases and J 8 bases, with 8 bases left between them. CDR3 length equals 11 residues. The CDR3 is CASSLSLTQYF. DNA for the CDR3: TGTGCCAGCAGCCTAAGCCTTACGCAGTATTTT.

V usage is TRBV5-1 and J usage is TRBJ2-6, with D possibly matching TRBD1 (6 bases). Trimming cost V 0 bases and J 3 bases, with 7 bases left between them. Looked up from germline, CDR1 is SGHRS and CDR2 is YFSETQ. The CDR3 has 15 amino acids. The CDR3 DNA reads as TGCGCCAGCAGCTTGGACAGGGATGGGGCCAACGTCCTGACTTTC. Encoded protein: CASSLDRDGANVLTF.

The chain links TRBV7-2 to TRBJ2-4; 9 bases are a match to TRBD1. Germline V gene sequence: CDR1 SGHTA, CDR2 FQGNSA. The CDR3 has 13 amino acids. The ends lost 8 bases at V and 7 bases at J; junction bases unmatched: 6. The CDR3: CASGSGQGNIQYF. The CDR3 region has the DNA TGTGCCAGCGGTTCCGGACAGGGGAACATTCAGTACTTC.

The chain is built from TRBV5-1 and TRBJ2-5; TRBD2 might be the D (6 bases). The germline CDR1 and CDR2 sequences are SGHRS and YFSETQ. CDR3 size: 16 residues. V dropped 0 bases and J dropped 1 base, with 13 bases sitting between them. The CDR3 protein is CASSLVEGQIQETQYF. CDR3 DNA: TGCGCCAGCAGCTTGGTGGAGGGGCAAATCCAAGAGACCCAGTACTTC.

The chain has TRBV4-1 and TRBJ1-6; 9 bases fit TRBD1. The CDR3 loop spans 19 amino acids. The germline V gene has CDR1 MGHRA and CDR2 YSYEKL. Trimming took 4 bases from V and 4 from J; bases not matched to a gene: 14. In DNA form, the CDR3 reads TGCGCCAGCAGCCCGCGGACAGGGGAAGTCAGCCTATATAATTCACCCCTCCACTTT. This gives the protein CASSPRTGEVSLYNSPLHF.

V gene TRBV5-1 combines with J gene TRBJ2-5, with TRBD2 matching 9 bases. Germline values: CDR1 SGHRS, CDR2 YFSETQ. The CDR3 has 14 residues. With V trimmed by 4 bases and J by 5 bases, 6 bases remained unmatched. The CDR3 spells CASSPRGGGETQYF. DNA for the CDR3: TGCGCCAGCAGCCCGCGGGGGGGCGGGGAGACCCAGTACTTC. Full variable domain (rest looked up from reference TRBV5-1 and TRBJ2-5): KAGVTQTPRYLIKTRGQQVTLSCSPISGHRSVSWYQQTPGQGLQFLFEYFSETQRNKGNFPGRFSGRQFSNSRSEMNVSTLELGDSALYLCASSPRGGGETQYFGPGTRLLVL.